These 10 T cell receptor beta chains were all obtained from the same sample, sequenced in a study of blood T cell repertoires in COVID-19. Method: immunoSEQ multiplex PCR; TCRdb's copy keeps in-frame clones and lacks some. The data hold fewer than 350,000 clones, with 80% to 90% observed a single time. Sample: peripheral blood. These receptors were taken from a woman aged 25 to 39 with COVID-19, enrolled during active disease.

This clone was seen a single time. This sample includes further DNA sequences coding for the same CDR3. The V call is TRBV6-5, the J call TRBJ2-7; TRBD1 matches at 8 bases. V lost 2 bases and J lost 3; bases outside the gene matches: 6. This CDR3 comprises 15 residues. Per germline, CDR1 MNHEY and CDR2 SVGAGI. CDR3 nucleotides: TGTGCCAGCAGTTACAGTACAGGGGGAGTCTACGAGCAGTACTTC. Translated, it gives CASSYSTGGVYEQYF.

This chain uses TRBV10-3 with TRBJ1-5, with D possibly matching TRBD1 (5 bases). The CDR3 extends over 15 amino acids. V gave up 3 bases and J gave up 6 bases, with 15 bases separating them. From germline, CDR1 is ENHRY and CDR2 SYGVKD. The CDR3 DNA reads TGTGCCATCAGTGAATTAGGAGGGGCCAGTCAGCCCCAGCATTTT. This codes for CAISELGGASQPQHF.

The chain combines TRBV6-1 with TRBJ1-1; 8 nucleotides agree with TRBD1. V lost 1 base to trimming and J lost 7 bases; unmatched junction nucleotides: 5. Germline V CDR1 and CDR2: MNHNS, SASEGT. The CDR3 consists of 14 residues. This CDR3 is CASSEGGQASEAFF. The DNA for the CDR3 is TGTGCCAGCAGTGAAGGGGGACAGGCAAGTGAAGCTTTCTTT.

The CDR3 nucleotides read TGTGCCAGCAGTGGACAGGGGACTAGCGGCCCCTCCTACGAGCAGTACTTC. It codes for CASSGQGTSGPSYEQYF. This chain uses TRBV6-4 with TRBJ2-7; the match to TRBD2 covers 11 bases. The germline gives CDR1 MRHNA, CDR2 SNTAGT. V was clipped by 4 bases and J by 0 bases; unmatched bases: 8. The CDR3 is 17 amino acids.

The CDR3 coding sequence is TGTGCCACCCGCGGAGGGGGCGAAGGAAACACCATATATTTT. Encoded protein: CATRGGGEGNTIYF. The chain recombines TRBV2 with TRBJ1-3; 7 bases line up with TRBD1. This CDR3 region has 14 residues. The germline gives CDR1 SNHLY, CDR2 FYNNEI. V gave up 10 bases and J gave up 4 bases; unmatched junction bases: 10.

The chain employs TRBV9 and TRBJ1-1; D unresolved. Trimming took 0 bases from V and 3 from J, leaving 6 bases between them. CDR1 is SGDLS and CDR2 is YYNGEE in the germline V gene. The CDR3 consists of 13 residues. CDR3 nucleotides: TGTGCCAGCAGCGTAGACAGAGACACTGAAGCTTTCTTT. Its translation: CASSVDRDTEAFF.

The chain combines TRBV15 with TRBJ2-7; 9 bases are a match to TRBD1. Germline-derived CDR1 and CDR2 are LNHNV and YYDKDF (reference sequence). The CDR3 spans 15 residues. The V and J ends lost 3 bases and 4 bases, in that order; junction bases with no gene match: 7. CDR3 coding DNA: TGTGCCACCAGCAGTCCGGGACAGGGCGTTTACGAGCAGTACTTC. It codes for CATSSPGQGVYEQYF.

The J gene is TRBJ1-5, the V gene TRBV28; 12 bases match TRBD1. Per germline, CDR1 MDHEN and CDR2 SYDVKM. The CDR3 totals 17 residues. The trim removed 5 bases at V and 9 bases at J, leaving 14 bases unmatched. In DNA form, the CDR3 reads TGTGCCAGCAGTCGATCCGGGACAGGGGGCCGGGTGCGGCCCCAGCATTTT. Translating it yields CASSRSGTGGRVRPQHF.

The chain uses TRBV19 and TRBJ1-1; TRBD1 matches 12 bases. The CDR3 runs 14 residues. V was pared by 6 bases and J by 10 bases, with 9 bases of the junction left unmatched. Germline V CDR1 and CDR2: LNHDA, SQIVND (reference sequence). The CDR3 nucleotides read TGTGCCAGTAGCGCCAGGGGGACAGGGGGCGGAGCTTTCTTT. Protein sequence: CASSARGTGGGAFF.

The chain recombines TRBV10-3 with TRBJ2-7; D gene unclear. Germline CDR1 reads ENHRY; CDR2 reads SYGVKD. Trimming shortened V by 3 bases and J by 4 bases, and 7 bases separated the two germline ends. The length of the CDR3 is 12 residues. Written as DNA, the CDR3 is TGTGCCATCAGTGAAAACAGATACGAGCAGTACTTC. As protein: CAISENRYEQYF.